This TCR beta chain was sequenced for a study of early T cells in non-severe SARS-CoV-2 infection. TCRdb reprocessed the 5' RACE reads with MiXCR, giving one entry per CDR3 protein. This sample has some 81,000 distinct CDR3 sequences, with about 15% found just once. This clonotype was counted between two and nine times. Sequencing was performed on whole blood. The source of this sequence is an adult who was a healthcare worker with PCR-confirmed SARS-CoV-2 infection or an uninfected control (not recorded which).

Written as DNA, the CDR3 is TGCGCCAGCAGCTTGGGGCCAGGGTTCGACGAGCAGTACTTC. Its translation is CASSLGPGFDEQYF. The J gene is TRBJ2-7, the V gene TRBV5-1; D possibly corresponds to TRBD1 (5 bases). The ends were cut back, 0 bases at V and 5 bases at J, with 12 bases in the middle. There are 14 residues in the CDR3. Germline CDR1 and CDR2: SGHRS and YFSETQ. The variable domain in full, completed from reference TRBV5-1 and TRBJ2-7, reads KAGVTQTPRYLIKTRGQQVTLSCSPISGHRSVSWYQQTPGQGLQFLFEYFSETQRNKGNFPGRFSGRQFSNSRSEMNVSTLELGDSALYLCASSLGPGFDEQYFGPGTRLTVT.